This TCR beta chain was profiled in a study of blood T cell repertoires in COVID-19. V gave up 4 bases and J gave up 1 base; unmatched junction bases: 6. The CDR3 totals 15 residues. Germline CDR1 and CDR2: MDHEN and SYDVKM. TCRdb's table, derived via immunoSEQ multiplex PCR, lists solely in-frame clones and lacks some. Among just over 90,000 clones listed, 75% to 90% were seen once. This clone was seen just once. The receptor's source is a woman older than 75 with acute or convalescent COVID-19. The sequencing input was peripheral blood. The rearrangement links TRBV28 to TRBJ2-5; 7 bases are shared with TRBD1. CDR3 residues: CASSYRGQIQETQYF. The CDR3 nucleotides are TGTGCCAGCAGTTACAGGGGTCAGATCCAAGAGACCCAGTACTTC.